This TCR beta chain came from a study of blood T cell repertoires in COVID-19. Trimming removed 4 bases at V and 14 bases at J, with 18 bases between. CDR3 length: 14 amino acids. Germline V gives CDR1 SGHVS, CDR2 FNYEAQ. Clones were read by immunoSEQ multiplex PCR, and TCRdb kept only the in-frame ones, dropping some. The sample consists of under 100,000 clones, about 87% of them appearing once. This chain links TRBV7-6 with TRBJ1-6; perhaps TRBD1 as D (6 bases). The TCR was taken from a man aged 50 to 59 with active COVID-19. The sample comprised peripheral blood. This CDR3 reads CASSSWDEGGTLHF. CDR3 DNA: TGTGCCAGCAGCTCGTGGGATGAAGGGGGTACCCTCCACTTT.